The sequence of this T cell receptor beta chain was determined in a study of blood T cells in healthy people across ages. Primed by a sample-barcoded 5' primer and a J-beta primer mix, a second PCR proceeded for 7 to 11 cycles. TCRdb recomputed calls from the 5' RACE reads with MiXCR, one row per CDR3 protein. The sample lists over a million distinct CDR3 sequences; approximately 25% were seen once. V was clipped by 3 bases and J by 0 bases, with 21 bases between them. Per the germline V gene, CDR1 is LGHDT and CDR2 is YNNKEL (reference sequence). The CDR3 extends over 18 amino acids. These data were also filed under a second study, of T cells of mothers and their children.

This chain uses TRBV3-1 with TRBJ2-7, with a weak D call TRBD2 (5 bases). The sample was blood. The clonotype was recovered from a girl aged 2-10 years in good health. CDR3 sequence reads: CASSQRGTYGGTSYEQYF. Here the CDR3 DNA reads TGTGCCAGCAGCCAGCGCGGCACCTACGGAGGAACCTCCTACGAGCAGTACTTC.